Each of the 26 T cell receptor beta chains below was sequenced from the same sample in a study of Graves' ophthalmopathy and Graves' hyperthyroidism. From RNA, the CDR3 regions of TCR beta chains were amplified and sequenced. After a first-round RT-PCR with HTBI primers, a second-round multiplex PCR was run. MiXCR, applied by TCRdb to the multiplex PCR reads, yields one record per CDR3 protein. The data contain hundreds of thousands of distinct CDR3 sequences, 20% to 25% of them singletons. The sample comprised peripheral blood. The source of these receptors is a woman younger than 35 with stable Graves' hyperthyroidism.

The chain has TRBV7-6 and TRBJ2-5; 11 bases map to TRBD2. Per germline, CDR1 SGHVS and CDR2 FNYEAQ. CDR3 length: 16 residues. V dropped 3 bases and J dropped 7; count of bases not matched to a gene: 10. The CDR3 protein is CASSFASGGSRGTQYF. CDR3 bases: TGTGCCAGCAGCTTTGCTAGCGGGGGGTCTAGGGGGACCCAGTACTTC.

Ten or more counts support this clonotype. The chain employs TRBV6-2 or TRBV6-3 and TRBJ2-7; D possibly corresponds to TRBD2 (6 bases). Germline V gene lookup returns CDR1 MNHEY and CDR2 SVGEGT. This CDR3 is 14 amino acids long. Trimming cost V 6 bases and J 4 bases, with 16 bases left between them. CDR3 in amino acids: CASRRPGRRYEQYF. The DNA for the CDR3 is TGTGCCAGCAGGCGGCCCGGGAGACGATACGAGCAGTACTTC.

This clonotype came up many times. The CDR3 spells CASSQVYRGRDRYEQYF. The CDR3 nucleotides read TGCGCCAGCAGCCAAGTTTACCGGGGTAGGGATCGTTACGAGCAGTACTTC. V and J are TRBV4-1 and TRBJ2-7, with D perhaps TRBD2 (5 bases). Trimming left V 1 base short and J 4 bases short, with 20 bases between. Germline V CDR1 and CDR2: MGHRA, YSYEKL. The CDR3 spans 17 residues.

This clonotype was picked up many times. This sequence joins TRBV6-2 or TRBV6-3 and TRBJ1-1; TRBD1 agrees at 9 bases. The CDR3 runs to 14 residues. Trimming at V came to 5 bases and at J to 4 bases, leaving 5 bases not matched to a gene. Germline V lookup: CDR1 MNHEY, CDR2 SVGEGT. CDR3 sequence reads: CASSGQGSSTEAFF. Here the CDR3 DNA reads TGTGCCAGCAGTGGACAGGGGTCGAGCACTGAAGCTTTCTTT.

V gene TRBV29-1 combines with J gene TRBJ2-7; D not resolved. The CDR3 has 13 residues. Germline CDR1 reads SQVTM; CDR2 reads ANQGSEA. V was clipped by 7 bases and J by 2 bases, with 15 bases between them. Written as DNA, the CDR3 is TGCAGCGCCCTCCAGGACCGAGCCTACGAGCAGTACTTC. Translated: CSALQDRAYEQYF.

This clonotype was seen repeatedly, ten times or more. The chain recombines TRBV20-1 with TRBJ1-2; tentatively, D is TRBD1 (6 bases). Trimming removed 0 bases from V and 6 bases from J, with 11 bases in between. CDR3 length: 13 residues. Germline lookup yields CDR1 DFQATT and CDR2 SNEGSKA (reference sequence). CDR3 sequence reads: CSARDAGVHGYTF. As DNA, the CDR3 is TGCAGTGCTAGAGATGCAGGGGTGCATGGCTACACCTTC.

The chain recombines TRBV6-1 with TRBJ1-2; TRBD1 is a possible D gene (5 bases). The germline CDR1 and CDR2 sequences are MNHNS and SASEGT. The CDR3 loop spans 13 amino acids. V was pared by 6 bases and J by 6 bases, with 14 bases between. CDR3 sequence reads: CASRRWQGDGYTF. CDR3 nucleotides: TGTGCCAGCAGAAGGTGGCAGGGTGATGGCTACACCTTC.

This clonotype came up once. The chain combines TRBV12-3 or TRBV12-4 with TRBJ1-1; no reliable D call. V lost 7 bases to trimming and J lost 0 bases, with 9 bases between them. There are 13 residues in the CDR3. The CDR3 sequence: CASNNRVNTEAFF. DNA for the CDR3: TGTGCCAGCAATAATAGGGTGAACACTGAAGCTTTCTTT.

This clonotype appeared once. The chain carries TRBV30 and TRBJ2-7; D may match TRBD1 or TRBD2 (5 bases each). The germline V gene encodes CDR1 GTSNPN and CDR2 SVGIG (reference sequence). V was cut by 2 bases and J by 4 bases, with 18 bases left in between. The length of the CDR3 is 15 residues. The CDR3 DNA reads TGTGCCTGGAGTTACGGGGCCGGGGCACGATACGAGCAGTACTTC. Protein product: CAWSYGAGARYEQYF. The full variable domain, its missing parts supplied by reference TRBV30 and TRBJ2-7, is SQTIHQWPATLVQPVGSPLSLECTVEGTSNPNLYWYRQAAGRGLQLLFYSVGIGQISSEVPQNLSASRPQDRQFILSSKKLLLSDSGFYLCAWSYGAGARYEQYFGPGTRLTVT.

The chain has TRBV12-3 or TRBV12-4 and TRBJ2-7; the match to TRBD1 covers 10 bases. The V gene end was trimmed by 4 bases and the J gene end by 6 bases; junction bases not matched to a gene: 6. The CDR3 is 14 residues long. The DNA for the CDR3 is TGTGCCAGCAGTTACGGGACAGGGGTAGCCGAGCAGTACTTC. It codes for CASSYGTGVAEQYF.

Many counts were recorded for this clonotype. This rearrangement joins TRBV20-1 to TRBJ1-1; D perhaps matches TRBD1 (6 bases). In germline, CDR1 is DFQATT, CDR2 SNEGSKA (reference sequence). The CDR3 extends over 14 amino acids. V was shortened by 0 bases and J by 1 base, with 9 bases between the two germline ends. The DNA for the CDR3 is TGCAGTGCTAGAGAAAGGACAGAGAACACTGAAGCTTTCTTT. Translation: CSARERTENTEAFF.

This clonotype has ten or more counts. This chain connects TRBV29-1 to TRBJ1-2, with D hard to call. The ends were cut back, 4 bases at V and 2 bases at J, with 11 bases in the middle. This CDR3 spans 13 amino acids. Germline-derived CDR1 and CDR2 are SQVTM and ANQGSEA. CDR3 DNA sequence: TGCAGCGTTGGCGGGCTTTCCAACTATGGCTACACCTTC. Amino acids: CSVGGLSNYGYTF.

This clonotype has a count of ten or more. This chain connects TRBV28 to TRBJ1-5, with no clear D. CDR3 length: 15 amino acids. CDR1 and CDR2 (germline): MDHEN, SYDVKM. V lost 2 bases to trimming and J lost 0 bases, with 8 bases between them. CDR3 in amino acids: CASSLGGYSNQPQHF. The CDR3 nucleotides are TGTGCCAGCAGTTTAGGAGGGTATAGCAATCAGCCCCAGCATTTT.

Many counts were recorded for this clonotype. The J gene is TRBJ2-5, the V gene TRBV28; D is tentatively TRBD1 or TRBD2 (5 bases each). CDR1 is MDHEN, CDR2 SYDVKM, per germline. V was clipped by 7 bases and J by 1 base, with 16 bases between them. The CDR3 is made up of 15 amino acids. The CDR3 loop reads CASTKWDRRQETQYF. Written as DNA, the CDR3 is TGTGCCAGCACCAAATGGGACCGCCGCCAAGAGACCCAGTACTTC.

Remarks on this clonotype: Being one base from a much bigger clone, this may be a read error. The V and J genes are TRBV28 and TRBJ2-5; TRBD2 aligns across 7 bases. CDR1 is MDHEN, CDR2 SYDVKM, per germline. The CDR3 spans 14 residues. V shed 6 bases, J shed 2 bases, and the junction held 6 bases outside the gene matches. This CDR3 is CASSRGLSQETQYF. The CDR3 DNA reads TGTGCCAGCAGCCGGGGACTAAGTCAAGAGACCCAGTACTTC. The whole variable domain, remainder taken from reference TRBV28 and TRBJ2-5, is DVKVTQSSRYLVKRTGEKVFLECVQDMDHENMFWYRQDPGLGLRLIYFSYDVKMKEKGDIPEGYSVSREKKERFSLILESASTNQTSMYLCASSRGLSQETQYFGPGTRLLVL.

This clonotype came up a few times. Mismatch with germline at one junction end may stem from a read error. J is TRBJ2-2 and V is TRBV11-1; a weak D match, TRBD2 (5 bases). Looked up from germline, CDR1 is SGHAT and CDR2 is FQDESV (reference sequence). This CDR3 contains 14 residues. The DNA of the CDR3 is TGTGCCAGCAGCTCAGACTGGAACACCGGGGAGCTGTGTTTT. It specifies CASSSDWNTGELCF.

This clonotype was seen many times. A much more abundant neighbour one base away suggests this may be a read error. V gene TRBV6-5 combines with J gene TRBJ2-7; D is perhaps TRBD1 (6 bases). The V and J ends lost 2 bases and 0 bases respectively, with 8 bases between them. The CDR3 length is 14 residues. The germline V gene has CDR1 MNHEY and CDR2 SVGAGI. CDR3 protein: CASSYQDSSYEQYF. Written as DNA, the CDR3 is TGTGCCAGCAGTTACCAGGACAGCTCCTACGAGCAGTACTTC.

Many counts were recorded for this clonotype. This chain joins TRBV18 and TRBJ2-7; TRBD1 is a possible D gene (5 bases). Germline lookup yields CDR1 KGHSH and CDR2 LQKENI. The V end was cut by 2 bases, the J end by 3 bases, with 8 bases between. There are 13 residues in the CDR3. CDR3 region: CASSPSGNYEQYF. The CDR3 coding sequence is TGTGCCAGCTCACCATCAGGGAACTACGAGCAGTACTTC.

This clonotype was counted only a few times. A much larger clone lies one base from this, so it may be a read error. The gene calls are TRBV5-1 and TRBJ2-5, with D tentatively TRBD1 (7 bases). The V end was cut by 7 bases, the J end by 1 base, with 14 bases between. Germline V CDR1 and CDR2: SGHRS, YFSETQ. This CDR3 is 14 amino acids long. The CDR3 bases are TGCGCCAGCGGCCGCGGGGACAGCCAAGAGACCCAGTACTTC. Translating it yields CASGRGDSQETQYF. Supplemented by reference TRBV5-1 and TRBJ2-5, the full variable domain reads KAGVTQTPRYLIKTRGQQVTLSCSPISGHRSVSWYQQTPGQGLQFLFEYFSETQRNKGNFPGRFSGRQFSNSRSEMNVSTLELGDSALYLCASGRGDSQETQYFGPGTRLLVL.

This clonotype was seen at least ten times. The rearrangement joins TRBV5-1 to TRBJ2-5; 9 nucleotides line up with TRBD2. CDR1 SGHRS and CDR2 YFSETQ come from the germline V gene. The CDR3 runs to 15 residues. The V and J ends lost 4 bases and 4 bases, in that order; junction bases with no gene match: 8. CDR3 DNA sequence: TGCGCCAGCAGCGCGGTGACTAGCGGAAGAGAGACCCAGTACTTC. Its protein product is CASSAVTSGRETQYF.

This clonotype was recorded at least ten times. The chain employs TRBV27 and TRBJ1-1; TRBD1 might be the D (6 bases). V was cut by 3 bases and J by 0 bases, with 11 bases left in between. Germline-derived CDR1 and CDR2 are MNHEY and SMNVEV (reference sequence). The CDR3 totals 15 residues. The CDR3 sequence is CASSLTTGVNTEAFF. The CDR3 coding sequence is TGTGCCAGCAGTTTGACGACAGGTGTGAACACTGAAGCTTTCTTT.

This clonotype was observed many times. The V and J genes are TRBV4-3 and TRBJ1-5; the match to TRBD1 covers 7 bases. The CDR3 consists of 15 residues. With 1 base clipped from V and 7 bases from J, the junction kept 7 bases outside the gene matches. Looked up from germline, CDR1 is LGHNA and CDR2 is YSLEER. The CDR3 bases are TGCGCCAGCAGCCAAGGACAGGGAGGAGGCCAGCCCCAGCATTTT. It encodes CASSQGQGGGQPQHF.

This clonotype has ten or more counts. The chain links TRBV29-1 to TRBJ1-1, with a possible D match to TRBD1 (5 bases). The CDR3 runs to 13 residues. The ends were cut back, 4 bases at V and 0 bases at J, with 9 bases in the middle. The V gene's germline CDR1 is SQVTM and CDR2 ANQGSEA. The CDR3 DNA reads TGCAGCGTTGCGACAGTGATGAACACTGAAGCTTTCTTT. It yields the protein CSVATVMNTEAFF.

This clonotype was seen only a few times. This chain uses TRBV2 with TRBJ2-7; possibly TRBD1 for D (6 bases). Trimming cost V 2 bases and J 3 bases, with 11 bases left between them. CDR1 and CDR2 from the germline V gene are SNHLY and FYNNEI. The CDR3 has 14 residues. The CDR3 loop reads CASSESLGGYEQYF. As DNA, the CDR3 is TGTGCCAGCAGTGAAAGTTTAGGGGGCTACGAGCAGTACTTC.

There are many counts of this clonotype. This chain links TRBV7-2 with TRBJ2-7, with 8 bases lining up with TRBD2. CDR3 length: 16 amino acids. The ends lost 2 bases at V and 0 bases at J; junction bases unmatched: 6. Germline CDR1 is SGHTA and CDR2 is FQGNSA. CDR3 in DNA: TGTGCCAGCAGCTTAACGGCTAGCGGGCTCTCCTACGAGCAGTACTTC. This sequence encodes CASSLTASGLSYEQYF.

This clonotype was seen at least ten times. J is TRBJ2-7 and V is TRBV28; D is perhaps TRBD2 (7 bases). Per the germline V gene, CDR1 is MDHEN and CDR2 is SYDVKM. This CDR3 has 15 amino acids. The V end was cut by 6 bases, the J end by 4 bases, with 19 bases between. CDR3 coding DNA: TGTGCCAGCAGCCTCGGAGGGGGGGCGACTTACGAGCAGTACTTC. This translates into CASSLGGGATYEQYF. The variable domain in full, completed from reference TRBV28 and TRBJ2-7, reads DVKVTQSSRYLVKRTGEKVFLECVQDMDHENMFWYRQDPGLGLRLIYFSYDVKMKEKGDIPEGYSVSREKKERFSLILESASTNQTSMYLCASSLGGGATYEQYFGPGTRLTVT.